This TCR beta chain comes out of a study of OX40 agonist ivuxolimab in advanced cancers. Across the whole study: Ivuxolimab is a fully human IgG2 antibody that activates OX40 (CD134). Whole-study findings and limits: Some of the nonresponding patients also showed low levels of normalized T-cell clonal expansion. Among the least clonally expanded were partial responders at 0.1-3.0 mg/kg.

To note about this clone: Antigen unknown.

Profiled with immunoSEQ multiplex PCR; TCRdb holds only in-frame clones, not every one. The sample carries about 110,000 clones, approximately 89% recorded once. The TCR originated in an adult with an advanced solid tumor such as melanoma, head and neck, liver or kidney cancer. Sequencing used CD4+ or CD8+ T cells sorted from blood, obtained in a trial of the OX40 agonist ivuxolimab.

This CDR3 is CASSIESGVTEAFF. For the CDR3, the DNA is TGTGCCAGTAGTATAGAATCAGGTGTCACTGAAGCTTTCTTT. V and J are TRBV19 and TRBJ1-1, with no clear D. Trimming took 0 bases from V and 4 from J, leaving 9 bases between them. From germline, CDR1 is LNHDA and CDR2 SQIVND (reference sequence). The CDR3 contains 14 residues.